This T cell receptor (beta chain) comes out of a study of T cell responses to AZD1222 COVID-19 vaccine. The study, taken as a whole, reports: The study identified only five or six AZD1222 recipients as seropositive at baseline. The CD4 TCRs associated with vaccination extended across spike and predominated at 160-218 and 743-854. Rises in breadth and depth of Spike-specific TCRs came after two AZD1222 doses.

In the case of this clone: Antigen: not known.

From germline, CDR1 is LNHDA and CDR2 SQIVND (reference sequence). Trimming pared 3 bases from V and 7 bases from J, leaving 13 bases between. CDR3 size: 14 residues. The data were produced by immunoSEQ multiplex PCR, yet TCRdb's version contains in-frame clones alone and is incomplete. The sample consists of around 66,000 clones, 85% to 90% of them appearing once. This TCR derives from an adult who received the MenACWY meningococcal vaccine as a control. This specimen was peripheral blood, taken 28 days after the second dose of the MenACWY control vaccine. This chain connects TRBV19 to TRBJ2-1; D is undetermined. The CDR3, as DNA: TGTGCCAGTAGTATGCAAGGTCAGAAAAATGAGCAGTTCTTC. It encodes CASSMQGQKNEQFF.